One sample yielded the 18 T cell receptor beta chains listed below, sequenced in a study of T cell clonality in common variable immunodeficiency (dated by TCRdb to between 2014 and 2017). The library was obtained by the immunoSEQ multiplex PCR assay. TCRdb obtained this table from immuneACCESS and retained in-frame rearrangements with V and J assigned. These tables miss some clones; where compared with another copy, unresolved V genes account for less than half of the shortfall, and the remainder is unexplained. For this sample, tens of thousands of clones are listed, none of them singletons. 2.5% to 3% of the sample goes to the ten largest clones. Sequencing was performed on peripheral blood mononuclear cells. These receptors originate from a person between 18 and 75 years old in good health.

This clone was counted ten times or more. The read terminates 3 residues before the CDR3 end, so the remaining end is supplied by the germline J gene. The genes are TRBV5-6 and TRBJ2-5, with TRBD2 matching 13 bases. With V trimmed by 4 bases and J by 5 bases, 5 bases remained unmatched. This CDR3 region has 15 residues. Looked up from germline, CDR1 is SGHDT and CDR2 is YYEEEE. The CDR3 region is CASSRGLAGAETQYF. Partial CDR3 DNA: TGTGCCAGCAGCCGCGGACTAGCGGGAGCTGAGACC.

This clone was recorded many times. The DNA ends 3 residues before the CDR3 does, and the rest of the CDR3 is filled in from the germline J gene. This sequence joins TRBV20-1 and TRBJ2-6; 8 positions match TRBD2. The ends lost 3 bases at V and 2 bases at J; junction bases unmatched: 6. Germline V gene data show CDR1 as DFQATT and CDR2 as SNEGSKA (reference sequence). This CDR3 region has 16 residues. The DNA read from the CDR3 is TGCAGTGCTAGGGGCGGGGGGACGGCTGGGGCCAACGTC. Amino acid sequence: CSARGGGTAGANV. The whole CDR3 reads CSARGGGTAGANVLTF.

This clone has at least ten counts. Coverage ceases 3 residues before the CDR3 finishes, and the germline J gene fills in the end. The genes are TRBV7-8 and TRBJ2-7; D unresolved. V lost 3 bases and J 5 bases, leaving 5 bases between the germline ends. Per the germline V gene, CDR1 is SGHVS and CDR2 is FQNEAQ. The CDR3 totals 11 residues. The CDR3 loop reads CASSFQNEQYF. CDR3 DNA (partial): TGTGCCAGCAGCTTTCAGAACGAG.

This clone has a count of ten or more. The read terminates 3 residues before the CDR3 end, so the remaining end is supplied by the germline J gene. This chain links TRBV20-1 with TRBJ1-1, with D perhaps TRBD1 (5 bases). The ends were cut back, 0 bases at V and 3 bases at J, with 11 bases in the middle. The length of the CDR3 is 14 residues. Germline V gives CDR1 DFQATT, CDR2 SNEGSKA (reference sequence). CDR3 amino acids: CSARDGTGDTEAFF. CDR3 DNA, as far as it was read: TGCAGTGCTAGAGACGGAACGGGGGACACTGAA.

This clone has ten or more counts. The CDR3 goes on 3 residues after the read ends, and that part is filled in from the germline J gene. The V call is TRBV18, the J call TRBJ2-7; a weak D match, TRBD2 (6 bases). The germline V and J ends were trimmed by 3 bases and 0 bases, with 12 bases remaining between them. The germline gives CDR1 KGHSH, CDR2 LQKENI. This CDR3 is built from 15 residues. CDR3 DNA, as far as it was read: TGTGCCAGCTCACCGGGACTGTCGAGCTCCTACGAG. Protein: CASSPGLSSSYE. The CDR3 reads in full as CASSPGLSSSYEQYF. Complete variable domain (other parts from reference TRBV18 and TRBJ2-7): NAGVMQNPRHLVRRRGQEARLRCSPMKGHSHVYWYRQLPEEGLKFMVYLQKENIIDESGMPKERFSAEFPKEGPSILRIQQVVRGDSAAYFCASSPGLSSSYEQYFGPGTRLTVT.

In this sample, this clone turned up many times. The CDR3 extends 3 residues past the end of the read, so its final part is completed from the germline J gene. The genes are TRBV5-6 and TRBJ2-5; a weak D match, TRBD2 (6 bases). The V gene lost 0 bases and the J gene lost 7 bases, with 7 bases spanning the gap. Germline CDR1 is SGHDT and CDR2 is YYEEEE. The CDR3 is made up of 12 amino acids. The CDR3 bases that were read are TGTGCCAGCAGCTTGGAGGAGGGGACC. This translates into CASSLEEGT. The full CDR3 reads CASSLEEGTQYF.

This clone showed up many times. The CDR3 end falls 3 residues outside the read, so it is completed with the germline J gene. V gene TRBV7-3 combines with J gene TRBJ2-1, with 9 bases that match TRBD1. Germline V CDR1 and CDR2: SGHTA, FQGTGA. Trimming at V came to 5 bases and at J to 7 bases, leaving 6 bases not matched to a gene. This CDR3 has 14 residues. Incomplete CDR3 DNA: TGTGCCAGCAGCAGCAGGACAGGGGAAAATGAG. It translates to CASSSRTGENE. The full CDR3 reads CASSSRTGENEQFF.

Many counts were recorded for this clone. CDR3 DNA (partial): TGTGCCAGTAGTACCTCGCCGGGGGTCCAAGAGACC. This encodes CASSTSPGVQET. The whole CDR3 protein reads CASSTSPGVQETQYF. V gene TRBV19 combines with J gene TRBJ2-5; D perhaps matches TRBD2 (6 bases). The sequenced fragment ends 3 residues before the CDR3 boundary, so the rest is inferred from the germline J gene. This CDR3 is 15 amino acids long. CDR1 and CDR2 (germline): LNHDA, SQIVND (reference sequence). V lost 4 bases, J lost 1 base, and 13 bases lay in between.

This clone has at least ten counts. From the germline J gene comes the end of the CDR3, since the read stops 3 residues before it. The genes are TRBV6-2 or TRBV6-3 and TRBJ2-5; the D gene is possibly TRBD1 (6 bases). The CDR3 has 13 residues. Per the germline V gene, CDR1 is MNHEY and CDR2 is SVGEGT. Trimming cost V 5 bases and J 3 bases, with 10 bases left between them. The CDR3: CASSRQAEETQYF. The sequenced part of the CDR3 DNA is TGTGCCAGCAGTAGACAGGCCGAAGAGACC.

In its sample, this clone was seen many times. The observed sequence ends 3 residues before the CDR3 terminus, with the missing tail filled in from the germline J gene. The J gene is TRBJ2-5, the V gene TRBV7-7, with 8 bases matching TRBD2. Germline CDR1 is SSHAT and CDR2 is FNYEAQ (reference sequence). Trimming at V came to 2 bases and at J to 1 base, leaving 9 bases not matched to a gene. The CDR3 length is 17 residues. The CDR3 reads CASSLSFAGGLQETQYF. The part of the CDR3 DNA that was read is TGTGCCAGCAGCTTAAGTTTTGCGGGGGGACTCCAAGAGACC. The entire variable domain, with the rest obtained from reference TRBV7-7 and TRBJ2-5, is as follows: GAGVSQSPRYKVTKRGQDVTLRCDPISSHATLYWYQQALGQGPEFLTYFNYEAQPDKSGLPSDRFSAERPEGSISTLTIQRTEQRDSAMYRCASSLSFAGGLQETQYFGPGTRLLVL.

The table lists this clone with many counts. The read ends 3 residues early relative to the CDR3; the germline J gene fills the gap. V usage is TRBV5-1 and J usage is TRBJ2-6; possible D gene TRBD2, 6 bases. Germline V gene data show CDR1 as SGHRS and CDR2 as YFSETQ. V lost 6 bases and J lost 0, with 19 bases in between. The CDR3 covers 18 residues. CDR3 loop: CASKEGLLPFSGANVLTF. The sequenced part of the CDR3 DNA is TGCGCCAGCAAGGAGGGTTTACTCCCATTCTCTGGGGCCAACGTC.

This clone was picked up many times. The CDR3 spells CSATPRTRQETQYF. The DNA read from the CDR3 is TGCAGTGCCACACCTCGGACTCGTCAAGAGACC. The gene calls are TRBV20-1 and TRBJ2-5; D possibly corresponds to TRBD2 (5 bases). The CDR3 goes on 3 residues after the read ends, and that part is filled in from the germline J gene. CDR1 is DFQATT, CDR2 SNEGSKA, per germline (reference sequence). The CDR3 contains 14 residues. The V end lost 6 bases, the J end lost 2 bases, and 16 bases lay between the germline ends.

This clone was found a few times. The read comes to an end 3 residues before the CDR3 does, leaving the germline J gene to fill in the end. The V call is TRBV10-2, the J call TRBJ1-5; 12 positions agree with TRBD1. The CDR3 has 18 residues. With 2 bases clipped from V and 2 bases from J, the junction kept 7 bases outside the gene matches. Germline V CDR1 and CDR2: WSHSY, SAAADI. CDR3 sequence: CASSEGRDRGPGNQPQHF. Incomplete CDR3 DNA: TGCGCCAGCAGTGAGGGACGGGACAGGGGGCCAGGCAATCAGCCC.

For this clone: The CDR3 end is not reached by the read, which stops 3 residues before it; the germline J gene fills it in. This chain links TRBV20-1 with TRBJ2-7, with D possibly being TRBD1 or TRBD2 (6 bases each). Germline V gene lookup returns CDR1 DFQATT and CDR2 SNEGSKA (reference sequence). The length of the CDR3 is 13 residues. Trimming removed 1 base at V and 3 bases at J, with 10 bases between. CDR3 region: CSARVGGGYEQYF. CDR3 DNA, as far as it was read: TGCAGTGCTAGAGTCGGAGGGGGCTACGAG.

This clone was recorded many times. The covered CDR3 bases are TGTGCCAGCAGCATTCAGGCAGGGTCGGCCGAG. This translates into CASSIQAGSAE. The full CDR3 sequence reads CASSIQAGSAEQYF. V gene TRBV6-2 or TRBV6-3 combines with J gene TRBJ2-7, with a weak D call TRBD1 (5 bases). The read terminates 3 residues before the CDR3 end, so the remaining end is supplied by the germline J gene. Germline CDR1 and CDR2: MNHEY and SVGEGT. Trimming pared 6 bases from V and 6 bases from J, leaving 18 bases between. CDR3 length equals 14 residues.

The sample holds many counts of this clone. The sequenced fragment ends 3 residues before the CDR3 boundary, so the rest is inferred from the germline J gene. The chain is built from TRBV12-3 or TRBV12-4 and TRBJ1-2; D not certain. The V gene lost 3 bases and the J gene lost 4 bases, with 12 bases spanning the gap. The CDR3 covers 14 residues. CDR3 DNA (partial): TGTGCCAGCAGTTTTAATACAATTCGCTATGGC. Amino acid sequence: CASSFNTIRYG. The whole CDR3 is CASSFNTIRYGYTF.

This clone was detected ten times or more. Coverage ceases 3 residues before the CDR3 finishes, and the germline J gene fills in the end. The gene calls are TRBV4-2 and TRBJ2-3; D may be TRBD1 (6 bases). Trimming took off 0 bases at V and 2 bases at J, with 12 bases between the two ends. CDR1 LGHNA and CDR2 YNFKEQ come from the germline V gene. The CDR3 spans 16 residues. This chain's CDR3 is CASSQEDSLSTDTQYF. The sequenced part of the CDR3 DNA is TGTGCCAGCAGCCAAGAGGACAGCCTTTCCACAGATACG.

This clone was picked up a small number of times. The CDR3 is cut off 3 residues early in the read; its end comes from the germline J gene. The rearrangement joins TRBV6-2 or TRBV6-3 to TRBJ1-1; the D gene is possibly TRBD1 (6 bases). CDR1 MNHEY and CDR2 SVGEGT come from the germline V gene. The CDR3 is 15 residues long. The CDR3 reads CASSRTSGGANRAFF. The part of the CDR3 DNA that was read is TGTGCCAGCAGTCGGACTAGCGGGGGGGCTAACCGA.